Listed below are T cell receptor beta chains from one sample, sequenced in a study of identical twins. TCRdb re-derived calls from the 5' RACE reads in MiXCR, one entry per CDR3 protein. The sample comprises 750,000 to 950,000 distinct CDR3 sequences, over 9% of which are singletons, and under 2% rests with the top ten. The data also belong to a second study, concerning yellow fever vaccine responses in identical twins.

Sequencing was done on a sample of PBMCs. Every receptor here comes from a woman in her late teens or twenties in good health. Both conserved end residues are part of each CDR3. The D gene is left open where the match is weak. A row's size may be missing; if present it is once, few, many or a size class.

>TRBD2|TRBJ2-3|many|TRBV29-1
TGCAGCGTTCTTACTAGCGGGAGGGCCAGAGATACGCAGTATTTT
CSVLTSGRARDTQYF
>NA|TRBJ1-1|many|TRBV12-3/TRBV12-4
TGTGCCAGCAGTCTCGACAGGATGAAAGCTTTCTTT
CASSLDRMKAFF
>NA|TRBJ2-7|many|TRBV12-5
TGTGCTAGTGGCCTTAATTACGAGCAGTACTTC
CASGLNYEQYF
>TRBD1|TRBJ2-5|few|TRBV7-9
TGTGCCAGCAGCCCACCTCCCGGGACAGCGCAAGAGACCCAGTACTTC
CASSPPPGTAQETQYF
>TRBD2|TRBJ2-5|few|TRBV7-9
TGTGCCAGCAGCTTAGTTGGGCTAGCGGGGAAAGAGACCCAGTACTTC
CASSLVGLAGKETQYF
>NA|TRBJ1-2|many|TRBV3-1
TGTGCCAGCAGCCATTCTCCCGACAGGTCTAACTATGGCTACACCTTC
CASSHSPDRSNYGYTF
>NA|TRBJ2-2|few|TRBV20-1
TGCAGTGCTAGAGTACTCGGGAACACCGGGGAGCTGTTTTTT
CSARVLGNTGELFF
>TRBD1|TRBJ2-3|few|TRBV18
TGTGCCAGCTCACCCGGGACAGGGTTGAAAGATACGCAGTATTTT
CASSPGTGLKDTQYF
>NA|TRBJ1-1|few|TRBV20-1
TGCAGTGCCCCGCGCGGGCGTTCGGACACTGAAGCTTTCTTT
CSAPRGRSDTEAFF
>NA|TRBJ2-7|few|TRBV3-1
TGTGCCAGCAGCCTGGGGGGCTTCCTCTCCTACGAGCAGTACTTC
CASSLGGFLSYEQYF
>NA|TRBJ2-5|few|TRBV29-1
TGCAGCGTCGCCCGGGCTGGGGAGACCCAGTACTTC
CSVARAGETQYF
>TRBD2|TRBJ2-7|few|TRBV5-1
TGCGCCAGCAGCATCGGGCCAGCGGGAGTTGGGAACGAGCAGTACTTC
CASSIGPAGVGNEQYF
>TRBD2|TRBJ2-1|NA|TRBV6-1
TGTGCCAGCAGCAACCTAGCGGGCCTTTACAATGAGCAGTTCTTC
CASSNLAGLYNEQFF
>NA|TRBJ2-3|many|TRBV28
TGTGCCAGCAGGGGATCCCTAGATACGCAGTATTTT
CASRGSLDTQYF
>NA|TRBJ1-5|many|TRBV4-1
TGCGCCAGCAGCCAAGATGAGGGGTTTGATCAGCCCCAGCATTTT
CASSQDEGFDQPQHF
>TRBD2|TRBJ2-3|few|TRBV28
TGTGCCAGCAGGAGCGGGATAAGGAAGGATACGCAGTATTTT
CASRSGIRKDTQYF
>TRBD2|TRBJ2-3|once|TRBV7-9
TGTGCCAGCAGCCCTGGGAGCGGGAGGGCCAGGGATACGCAGTATTTT
CASSPGSGRARDTQYF
>TRBD2|TRBJ2-5|many|TRBV7-6
TGTGCCAGCAGCTTAGGGAGGACTAGCGGTCTCCAAGAGACCCAGTACTTC
CASSLGRTSGLQETQYF
>TRBD2|TRBJ2-7|NA|TRBV28
TGTGCCAGCGGGGGGACTACCTCCTACGAGCAGTACTTC
CASGGTTSYEQYF
>TRBD2|TRBJ2-5|few|TRBV12-3/TRBV12-4
TGTGCCAGCAGCCAAGGATCGGGACTAGCACTCCGTGAGACCCAGTACTTC
CASSQGSGLALRETQYF
>TRBD1|TRBJ2-2|few|TRBV5-1
TGCGCCAGCAGCTCAATCCGACAGGGTGGTAACACCGGGGAGCTGTTTTTT
CASSSIRQGGNTGELFF
>TRBD1|TRBJ2-7|few|TRBV10-3
TGTGCCATCAGTGGGACAGGTTATGAGCAGTACTTC
CAISGTGYEQYF
>TRBD1|TRBJ2-7|NA|TRBV6-1
TGTGCCAGCAGTGAACGGCCAGGGGGCTCCTACGAGCAGTACTTC
CASSERPGGSYEQYF
>TRBD2|TRBJ2-7|NA|TRBV5-1
TGCGCCAGCAGCTTTGGGACTAGCGGGGAGTTTCACGAGCAGTACTTC
CASSFGTSGEFHEQYF
>NA|TRBJ1-1|many|TRBV3-1
TGTGCCAGCAGCGACTGGGGCACTGAAGCTTTCTTT
CASSDWGTEAFF
>TRBD1|TRBJ1-2|many|TRBV28
TGTGCCAGCAGTTTAACAGGGGGCCGTGGCTACACCTTC
CASSLTGGRGYTF
>TRBD2|TRBJ2-7|NA|TRBV20-1
TGCAGTGCTTCTATCCTTACGGGACTAGCGGACTCCTACGAGCAGTACTTC
CSASILTGLADSYEQYF
>TRBD1|TRBJ1-1|NA|TRBV29-1
TGCAGCGTTCCCAATTCGCGGACAGGCGAGACTGAAGCTTTCTTT
CSVPNSRTGETEAFF
>TRBD1|TRBJ2-1|many|TRBV5-1
TGCGCCAGCGGGCAGCCCGGGACAGGGTTGTACAATGAGCAGTTCTTC
CASGQPGTGLYNEQFF
>NA|TRBJ2-1|few|TRBV6-2/TRBV6-3
TGTGCCAGCAAGGACCCAGGCTTCGGAGAGCAGTTCTTC
CASKDPGFGEQFF
>NA|TRBJ2-2|NA|TRBV5-5
TGTGCCAGCAGTCGGGGACACGCGAACACCGGGGAGCTGTTTTTT
CASSRGHANTGELFF
>NA|TRBJ1-1|few|TRBV20-1
TGCAGTGCGGAACCGAACACTGAAGCTTTCTTT
CSAEPNTEAFF
>TRBD2|TRBJ2-1|NA|TRBV20-1
TGCAGTGCTAGAATAGCGGGAGACGCCAATGAGCAGTTCTTC
CSARIAGDANEQFF
>NA|TRBJ1-1|NA|TRBV7-3
TGTGCCAGCAGCCCCGATCCCGGGAGGTACACTGAAGCTTTCTTT
CASSPDPGRYTEAFF
>NA|TRBJ2-1|few|TRBV3-1
TGTGCCAGCAGCCTTAGACTAGTCCAAGACAATGAGCAGTTCTTC
CASSLRLVQDNEQFF
>NA|TRBJ2-7|many|TRBV27
TGTGCCAGCAGTAGAACAGGCCCCCGCTACGAGCAGTACTTC
CASSRTGPRYEQYF
>TRBD1|TRBJ2-7|many|TRBV29-1
TGCACCAGCGGACAGGCTTTCTCCTACGAGCAGTACTTC
CTSGQAFSYEQYF
>TRBD2|TRBJ2-3|NA|TRBV7-2
TGTGCCAGCAGCTTACGTAGCGGGAGGTCCGCAGATACGCAGTATTTT
CASSLRSGRSADTQYF
>NA|TRBJ1-2|few|TRBV7-9
TGTGCCAGCAGCTTACAGGGACGTTTAGATGGCGGCTACACCTTC
CASSLQGRLDGGYTF
>NA|TRBJ2-3|NA|TRBV20-1
TGCAGTGCTAGAGAACACTGGGGTACCACAGATACGCAGTATTTT
CSAREHWGTTDTQYF
>NA|TRBJ2-1|NA|TRBV5-8
TGTGCCAGCAAGCCCTGGGGCAGAAGCTACAATGAGCAGTTCTTC
CASKPWGRSYNEQFF
>NA|TRBJ2-2|NA|TRBV2
TGTGCCAGCAGTGAACAGGGGGGGATGACGAACACCGGGGAGCTGTTTTTT
CASSEQGGMTNTGELFF
>NA|TRBJ1-4|few|TRBV6-5
TGTGCCAGCAGTTACACCAGGACTTCCCCGGGAAAACTGTTTTTT
CASSYTRTSPGKLFF
>NA|TRBJ1-2|NA|TRBV24-1
TGTGCCACCAGTGACCGAAGACAGGTCTATGGCTACACCTTC
CATSDRRQVYGYTF
>TRBD2|TRBJ2-1|few|TRBV11-2
TGTGCCAGCAGCCCCGGACTAGCGGGAGGGTGGTACAATGAGCAGTTCTTC
CASSPGLAGGWYNEQFF
>NA|TRBJ2-2|few|TRBV21-1
TGTGCCAGCAGCAAAGCGGGCAGGGCGAACACCGGGGAGCTGTTTTTT
CASSKAGRANTGELFF
>NA|TRBJ2-3|NA|TRBV6-6
TGTGCCAGCAGTTACTCCCATAGGGATACGCAGTATTTT
CASSYSHRDTQYF
>NA|TRBJ2-5|NA|TRBV7-9
TGTGCCAGCAGCCCATTGACTACAGGGAGGGTACAAGAGACCCAGTACTTC
CASSPLTTGRVQETQYF
>NA|TRBJ1-1|once|TRBV7-9
TGTGCCAGCAGCTTAGGCCTCTCTACAGGGAAGAACACTGAAGCTTTCTTT
CASSLGLSTGKNTEAFF
>NA|TRBJ2-5|many|TRBV29-1
TGCAGCGTTGAAGATCGGGGTCTAGAGACCCAGTACTTC
CSVEDRGLETQYF
>NA|TRBJ1-5|few|TRBV20-1
TGCAGTGCTAGGGGGCTCTTTGGGGCAGGGAGGGAGAATCAGAAGCCCCAGCATTTT
CSARGLFGAGRENQKPQHF
>NA|TRBJ1-5|NA|TRBV7-6
TGTGCCAGCAGCTTAGGGACAGAATTTAATCAGCCCCAGCATTTT
CASSLGTEFNQPQHF
>TRBD2|TRBJ2-3|NA|TRBV28
TGTGCCAGCAGTTCGCCGGGACTAGCAGCCCTCACAGATACGCAGTATTTT
CASSSPGLAALTDTQYF
>TRBD1|TRBJ2-2|NA|TRBV29-1
TGCAGCGTTGAAGTAATCCACAGGGGCACCGGGGAGCTGTTTTTT
CSVEVIHRGTGELFF
>NA|TRBJ2-5|few|TRBV7-2
TGTGCCAGCAGCTTAGCGGCAGCAGCCATCCAAGAGACCCAGTACTTC
CASSLAAAAIQETQYF
>TRBD2|TRBJ2-2|NA|TRBV4-2
TGTGCCAGCAGCCCCCCCGGCCCCCGACTAGCGGGAAGCACCGGGGAGCTGTTTTTT
CASSPPGPRLAGSTGELFF
>NA|TRBJ1-2|once|TRBV9
TGTGCCAGCAGCGTAGGGGGATCCCGGCTCACCTTC
CASSVGGSRLTF
>NA|TRBJ2-3|many|TRBV7-3
TGTGCCAGCAGTTCTCATCTAGCAGGGGGCACAGATACGCAGTATTTT
CASSSHLAGGTDTQYF